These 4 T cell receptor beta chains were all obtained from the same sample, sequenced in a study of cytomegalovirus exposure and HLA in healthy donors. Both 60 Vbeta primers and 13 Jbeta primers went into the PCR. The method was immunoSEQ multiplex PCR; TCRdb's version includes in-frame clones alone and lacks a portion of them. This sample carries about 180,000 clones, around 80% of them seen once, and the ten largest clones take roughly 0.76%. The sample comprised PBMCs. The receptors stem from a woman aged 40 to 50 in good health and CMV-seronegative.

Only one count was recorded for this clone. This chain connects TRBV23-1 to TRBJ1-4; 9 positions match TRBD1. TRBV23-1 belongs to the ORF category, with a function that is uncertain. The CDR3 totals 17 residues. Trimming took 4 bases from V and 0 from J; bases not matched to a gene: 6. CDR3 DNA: TGCGCCAGCAGTCGGGGGACAGGGTCGACAACTAATGAAAAACTGTTTTTT. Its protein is CASSRGTGSTTNEKLFF.

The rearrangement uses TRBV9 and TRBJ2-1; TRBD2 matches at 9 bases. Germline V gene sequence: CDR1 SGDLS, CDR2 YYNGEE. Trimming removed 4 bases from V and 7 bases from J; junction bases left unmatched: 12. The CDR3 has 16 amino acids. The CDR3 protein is CASSNRGGRVPNEQFF. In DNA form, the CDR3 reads TGTGCCAGCAGCAACCGGGGCGGGAGGGTACCGAATGAGCAGTTCTTC.

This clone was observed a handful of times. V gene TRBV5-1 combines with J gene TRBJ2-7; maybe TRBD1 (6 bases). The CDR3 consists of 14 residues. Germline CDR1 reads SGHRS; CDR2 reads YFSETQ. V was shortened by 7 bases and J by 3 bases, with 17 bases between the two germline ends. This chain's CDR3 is CASSIGQLSYEQYF. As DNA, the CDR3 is TGCGCCAGCTCGATCGGACAGCTTAGCTACGAGCAGTACTTC.

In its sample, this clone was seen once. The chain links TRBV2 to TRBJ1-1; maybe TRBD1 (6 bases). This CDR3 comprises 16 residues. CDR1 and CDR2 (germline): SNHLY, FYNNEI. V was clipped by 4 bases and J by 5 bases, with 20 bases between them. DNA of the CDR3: TGTGCCAGCAGTGTCCCCTCCGGGGGGGGGCGAACTGAAGCTTTCTTT. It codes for CASSVPSGGGRTEAFF.